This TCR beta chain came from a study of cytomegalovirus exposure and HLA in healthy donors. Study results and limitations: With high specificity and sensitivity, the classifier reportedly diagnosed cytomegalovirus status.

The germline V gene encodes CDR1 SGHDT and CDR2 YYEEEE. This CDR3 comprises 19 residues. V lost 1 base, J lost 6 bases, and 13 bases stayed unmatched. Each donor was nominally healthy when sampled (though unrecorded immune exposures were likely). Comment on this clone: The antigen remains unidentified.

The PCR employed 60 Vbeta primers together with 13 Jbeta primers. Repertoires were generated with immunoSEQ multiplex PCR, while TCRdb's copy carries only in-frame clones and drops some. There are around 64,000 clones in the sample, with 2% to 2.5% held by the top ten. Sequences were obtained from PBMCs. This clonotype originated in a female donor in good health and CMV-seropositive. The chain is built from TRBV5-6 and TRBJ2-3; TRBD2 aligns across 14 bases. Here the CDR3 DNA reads TGTGCCAGCAGCTTGACCCGTGGACTAGCGGGAGGTAAAACGGATACGCAGTATTTT. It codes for CASSLTRGLAGGKTDTQYF.